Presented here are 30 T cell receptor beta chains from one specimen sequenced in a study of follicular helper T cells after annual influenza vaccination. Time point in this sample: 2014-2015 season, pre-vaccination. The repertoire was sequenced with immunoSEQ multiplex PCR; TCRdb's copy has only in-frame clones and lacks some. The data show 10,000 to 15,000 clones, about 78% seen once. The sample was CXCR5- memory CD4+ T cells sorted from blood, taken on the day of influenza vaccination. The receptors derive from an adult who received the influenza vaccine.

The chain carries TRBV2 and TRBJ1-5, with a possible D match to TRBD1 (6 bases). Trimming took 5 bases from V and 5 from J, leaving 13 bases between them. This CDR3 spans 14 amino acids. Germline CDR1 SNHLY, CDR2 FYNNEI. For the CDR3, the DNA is TGTGCCAGCAGTTTCCGGGACACCTATCAGCCCCAGCATTTT. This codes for CASSFRDTYQPQHF.

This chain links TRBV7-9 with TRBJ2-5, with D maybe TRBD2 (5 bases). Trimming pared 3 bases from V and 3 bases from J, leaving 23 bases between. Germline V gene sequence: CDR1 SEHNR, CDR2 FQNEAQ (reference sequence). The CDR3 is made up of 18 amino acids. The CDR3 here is CASSFKRTGSPREETQYF. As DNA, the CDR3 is TGTGCCAGCAGCTTCAAAAGGACGGGATCTCCAAGGGAAGAGACCCAGTACTTC.

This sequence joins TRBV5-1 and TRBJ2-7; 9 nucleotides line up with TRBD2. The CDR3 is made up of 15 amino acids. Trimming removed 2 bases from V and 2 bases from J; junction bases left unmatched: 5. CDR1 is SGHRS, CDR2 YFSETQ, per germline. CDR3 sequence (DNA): TGCGCCAGCAGCTTCACGGGACTAGCCCCCTACGAGCAGTACTTC. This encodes CASSFTGLAPYEQYF.

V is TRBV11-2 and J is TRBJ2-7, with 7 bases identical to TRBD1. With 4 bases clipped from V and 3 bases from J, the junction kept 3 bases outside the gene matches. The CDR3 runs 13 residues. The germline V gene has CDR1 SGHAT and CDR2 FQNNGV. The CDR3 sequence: CASSSGTVYEQYF. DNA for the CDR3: TGTGCCAGCAGCTCAGGGACAGTCTACGAGCAGTACTTC.

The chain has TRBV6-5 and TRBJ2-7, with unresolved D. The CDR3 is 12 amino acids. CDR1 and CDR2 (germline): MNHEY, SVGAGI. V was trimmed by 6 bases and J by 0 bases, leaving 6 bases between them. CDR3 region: CASSPNSYEQYF. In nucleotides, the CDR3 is TGTGCCAGCAGCCCAAACTCCTACGAGCAGTACTTC.

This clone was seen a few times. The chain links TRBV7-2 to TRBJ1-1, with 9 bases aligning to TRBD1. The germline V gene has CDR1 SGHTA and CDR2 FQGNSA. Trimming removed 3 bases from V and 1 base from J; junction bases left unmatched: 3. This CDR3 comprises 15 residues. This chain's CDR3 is CASSFRTGANTEAFF. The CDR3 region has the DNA TGTGCCAGCAGCTTCCGGACAGGGGCGAACACTGAAGCTTTCTTT.

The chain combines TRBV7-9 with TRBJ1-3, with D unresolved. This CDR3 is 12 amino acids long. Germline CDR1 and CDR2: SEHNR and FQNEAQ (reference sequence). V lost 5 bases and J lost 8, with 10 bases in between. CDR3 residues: CASSRTLDTIYF. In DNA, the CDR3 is TGTGCCAGCAGCCGGACCTTGGACACCATATATTTT. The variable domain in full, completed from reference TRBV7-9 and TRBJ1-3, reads DTGVSQNPRHKITKRGQNVTFRCDPISEHNRLYWYRQTLGQGPEFLTYFQNEAQLEKSRLLSDRFSAERPKGSFSTLEIQRTEQGDSAMYLCASSRTLDTIYFGEGSWLTVV.

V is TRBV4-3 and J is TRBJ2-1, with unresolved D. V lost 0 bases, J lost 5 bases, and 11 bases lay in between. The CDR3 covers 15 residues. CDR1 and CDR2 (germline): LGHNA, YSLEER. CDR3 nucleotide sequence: TGCGCCAGCAGCCAAGAATGGGTGGGCCACAATGAGCAGTTCTTC. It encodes CASSQEWVGHNEQFF.

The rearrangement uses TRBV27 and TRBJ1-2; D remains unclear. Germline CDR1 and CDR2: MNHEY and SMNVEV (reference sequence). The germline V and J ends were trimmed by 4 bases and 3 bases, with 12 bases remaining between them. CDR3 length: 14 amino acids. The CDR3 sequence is CASSSTWRDYGYTF. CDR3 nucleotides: TGTGCCAGCAGTTCCACTTGGCGGGACTATGGCTACACCTTC.

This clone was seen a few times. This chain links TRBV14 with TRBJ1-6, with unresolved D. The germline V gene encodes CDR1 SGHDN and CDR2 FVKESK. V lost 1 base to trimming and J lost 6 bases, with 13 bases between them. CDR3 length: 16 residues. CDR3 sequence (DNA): TGTGCCAGCAGCCAAGTATCCCAACTCAGTAATTCACCCCTCCACTTT. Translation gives CASSQVSQLSNSPLHF.

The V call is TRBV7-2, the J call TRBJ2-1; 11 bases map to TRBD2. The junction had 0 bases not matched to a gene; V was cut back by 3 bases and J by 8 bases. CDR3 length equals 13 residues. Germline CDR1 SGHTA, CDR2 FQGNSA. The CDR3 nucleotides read TGTGCCAGCAGCTTGGGACTAGCGGATGAGCAGTTCTTC. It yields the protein CASSLGLADEQFF.

This CDR3 is CASKPSGDADTQYF. The CDR3 region has the DNA TGCGCCAGCAAACCTAGCGGGGATGCCGATACGCAGTATTTT. V is TRBV5-1 and J is TRBJ2-3; 9 bases fit TRBD2. Germline CDR1 reads SGHRS; CDR2 reads YFSETQ. With V trimmed by 6 bases and J by 6 bases, 8 bases remained unmatched. CDR3 length: 14 amino acids.

The CDR3 nucleotides read TGTGCCAGCAGCTTAAGGGGTTCCACTGAAGCTTTCTTT. Its translation: CASSLRGSTEAFF. This chain links TRBV11-3 with TRBJ1-1; possibly TRBD1 for D (5 bases). Germline V gene sequence: CDR1 SGHNT, CDR2 YENEEA. The CDR3 runs to 13 residues. Trimming removed 2 bases at V and 4 bases at J, with 8 bases between.

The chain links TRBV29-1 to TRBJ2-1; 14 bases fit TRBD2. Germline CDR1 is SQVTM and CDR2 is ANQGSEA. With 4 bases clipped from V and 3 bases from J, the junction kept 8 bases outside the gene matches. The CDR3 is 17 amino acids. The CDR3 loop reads CSVGLGTSGGFYNEQFF. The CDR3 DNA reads TGCAGCGTTGGACTGGGGACTAGCGGGGGCTTCTACAATGAGCAGTTCTTC.

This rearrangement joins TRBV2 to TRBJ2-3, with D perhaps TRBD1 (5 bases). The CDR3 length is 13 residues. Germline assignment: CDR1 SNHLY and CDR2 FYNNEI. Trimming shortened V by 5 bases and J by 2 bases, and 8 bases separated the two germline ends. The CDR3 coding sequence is TGTGCCAGCAGTTGGGGCGCCACAGATACGCAGTATTTT. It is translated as CASSWGATDTQYF.

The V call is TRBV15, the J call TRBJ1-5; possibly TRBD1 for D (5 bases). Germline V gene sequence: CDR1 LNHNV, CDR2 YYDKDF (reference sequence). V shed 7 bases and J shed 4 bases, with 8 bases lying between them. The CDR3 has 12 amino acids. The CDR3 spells CATKKGNQPQHF. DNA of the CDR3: TGTGCCACCAAAAAGGGGAATCAGCCCCAGCATTTT. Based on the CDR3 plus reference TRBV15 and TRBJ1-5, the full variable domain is DAMVIQNPRYQVTQFGKPVTLSCSQTLNHNVMYWYQQKSSQAPKLLFHYYDKDFNNEADTPDNFQSRRPNTSFCFLDIRSPGLGDTAMYLCATKKGNQPQHFGDGTRLSIL.

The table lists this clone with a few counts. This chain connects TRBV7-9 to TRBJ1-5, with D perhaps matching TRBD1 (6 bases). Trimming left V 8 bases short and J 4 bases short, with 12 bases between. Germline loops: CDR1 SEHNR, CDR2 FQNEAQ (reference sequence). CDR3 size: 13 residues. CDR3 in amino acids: CASGLQGNQPQHF. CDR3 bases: TGTGCCAGCGGACTACAGGGTAATCAGCCCCAGCATTTT.

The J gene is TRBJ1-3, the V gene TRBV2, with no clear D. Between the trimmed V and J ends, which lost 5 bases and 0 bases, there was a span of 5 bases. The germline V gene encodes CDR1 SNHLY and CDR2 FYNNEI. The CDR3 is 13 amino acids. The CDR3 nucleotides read TGTGCCAGCAGTCAGGACTCTGGAAACACCATATATTTT. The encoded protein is CASSQDSGNTIYF.

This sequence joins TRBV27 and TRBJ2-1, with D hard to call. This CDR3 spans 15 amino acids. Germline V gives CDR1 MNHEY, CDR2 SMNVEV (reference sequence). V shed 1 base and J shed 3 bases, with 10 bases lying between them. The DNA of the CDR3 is TGTGCCAGCAGTTTATTGGAGAGAGTCTACAATGAGCAGTTCTTC. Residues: CASSLLERVYNEQFF.

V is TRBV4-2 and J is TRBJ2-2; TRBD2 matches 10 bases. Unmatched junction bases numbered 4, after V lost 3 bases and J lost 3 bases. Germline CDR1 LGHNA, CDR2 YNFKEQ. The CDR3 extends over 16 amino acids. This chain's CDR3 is CASSHISGGDTGELFF. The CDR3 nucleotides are TGTGCCAGCAGCCATATAAGCGGGGGGGACACCGGGGAGCTGTTTTTT.

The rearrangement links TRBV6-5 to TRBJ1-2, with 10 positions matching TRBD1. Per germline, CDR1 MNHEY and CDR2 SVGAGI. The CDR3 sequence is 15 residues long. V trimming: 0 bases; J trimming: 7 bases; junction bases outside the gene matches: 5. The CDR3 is CASSYSWGQGFGYTF. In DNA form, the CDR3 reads TGTGCCAGCAGTTACTCGTGGGGACAGGGGTTTGGCTACACCTTC.

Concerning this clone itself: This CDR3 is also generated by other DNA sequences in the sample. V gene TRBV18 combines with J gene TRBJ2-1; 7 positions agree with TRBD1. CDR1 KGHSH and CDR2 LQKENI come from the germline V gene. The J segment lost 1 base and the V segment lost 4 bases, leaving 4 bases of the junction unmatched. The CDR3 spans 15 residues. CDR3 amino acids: CASSLDRVSYNEQFF. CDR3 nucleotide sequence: TGTGCCAGCTCACTTGACAGGGTATCCTACAATGAGCAGTTCTTC.

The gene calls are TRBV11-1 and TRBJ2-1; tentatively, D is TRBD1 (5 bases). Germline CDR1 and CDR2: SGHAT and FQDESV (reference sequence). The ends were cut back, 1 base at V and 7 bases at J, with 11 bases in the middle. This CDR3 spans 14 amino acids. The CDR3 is CASSLGQGRNEQFF. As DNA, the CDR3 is TGTGCCAGCAGCTTAGGGCAGGGTCGGAATGAGCAGTTCTTC.

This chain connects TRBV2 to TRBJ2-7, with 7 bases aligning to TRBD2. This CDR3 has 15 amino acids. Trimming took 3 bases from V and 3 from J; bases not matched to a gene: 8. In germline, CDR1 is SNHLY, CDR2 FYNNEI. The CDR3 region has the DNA TGTGCCAGCAGTGAGCGGGACCCGGGAGGCTACGAGCAGTACTTC. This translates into CASSERDPGGYEQYF.

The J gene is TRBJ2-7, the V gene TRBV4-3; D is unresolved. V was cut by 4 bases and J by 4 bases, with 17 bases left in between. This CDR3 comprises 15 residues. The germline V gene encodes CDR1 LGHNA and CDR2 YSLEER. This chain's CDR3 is CASSRQRNGLYEQYF. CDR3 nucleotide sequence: TGCGCCAGCAGCCGGCAGAGGAACGGCCTATACGAGCAGTACTTC.

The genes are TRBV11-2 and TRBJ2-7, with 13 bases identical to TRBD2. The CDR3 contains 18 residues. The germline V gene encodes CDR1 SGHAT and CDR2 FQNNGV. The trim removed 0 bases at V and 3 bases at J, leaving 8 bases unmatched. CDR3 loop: CASSLDLGLAGTHYEQYF. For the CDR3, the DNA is TGTGCCAGCAGCTTAGATTTGGGACTAGCGGGGACCCACTACGAGCAGTACTTC.

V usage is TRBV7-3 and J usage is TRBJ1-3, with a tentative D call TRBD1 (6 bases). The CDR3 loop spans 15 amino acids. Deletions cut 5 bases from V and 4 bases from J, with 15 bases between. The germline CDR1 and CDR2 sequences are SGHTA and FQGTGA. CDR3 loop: CASSTSDSSGNTIYF. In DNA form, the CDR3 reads TGTGCCAGCAGCACCTCGGACAGTTCCGGAAACACCATATATTTT.

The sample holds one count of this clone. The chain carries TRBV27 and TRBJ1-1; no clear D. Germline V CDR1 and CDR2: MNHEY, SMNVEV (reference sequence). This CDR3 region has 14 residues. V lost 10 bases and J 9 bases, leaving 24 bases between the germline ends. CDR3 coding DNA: TGTGCCACCTCCGGTCATCGACGGGCCGAAAAAGCTTTCTTT. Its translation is CATSGHRRAEKAFF.

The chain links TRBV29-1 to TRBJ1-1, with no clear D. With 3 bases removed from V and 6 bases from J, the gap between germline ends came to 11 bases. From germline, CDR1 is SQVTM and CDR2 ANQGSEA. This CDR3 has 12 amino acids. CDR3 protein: CSVDRGEAEAFF. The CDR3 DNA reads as TGCAGCGTTGACCGGGGAGAGGCTGAAGCTTTCTTT.

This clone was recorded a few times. Here the CDR3 reads CASSLGGYEQYF. The CDR3 DNA is TGTGCCAGCAGCTTGGGGGGGTACGAGCAGTACTTC. The rearrangement uses TRBV5-4 and TRBJ2-7, with D perhaps being TRBD1 or TRBD2 (5 bases each). This CDR3 comprises 12 residues. Germline V lookup: CDR1 SGHNT, CDR2 YYREEE (reference sequence). V gave up 0 bases and J gave up 4 bases, with 5 bases separating them.